The T cell receptor (beta chain) described here comes from a study of T-cell reconstitution after alpha-beta-depleted transplantation in children. Study-level findings and limits: Expanded graft clones, several hundred of them, were reportedly the source of alpha-beta T cells about two months after transplant. Surviving recipient T cells and thymic progenitors produced the high day-60 TCRbeta diversity seen in some patients. A year had passed since transplant, and T-cell counts and diversity by then came mostly from newly produced T cells.

This clonotype was counted only a few times. Its antigen is unknown. The authors prepared the TCRbeta library with unique molecular identifiers. Each CDR3 protein is one row after TCRdb ran MiXCR on the PCR reads. The data hold 750,000 to 950,000 distinct CDR3 sequences, with approximately 15% observed a single time. The CDR3 loop spans 14 amino acids. The germline V and J ends were trimmed by 8 bases and 4 bases, with 16 bases remaining between them. Germline V gene sequence: CDR1 MNHEY, CDR2 SVGAGI. The chain recombines TRBV6-5 with TRBJ2-3, with D possibly TRBD1 on 5 matching bases. Material: PBMCs, mostly from graft donor cells, obtained 360 days after TCRalphabeta/CD19-depleted stem cell transplant. This receptor was taken from a male patient younger than 18 who had a stem cell transplant for acute lymphoblastic leukemia, so the T cells may come from the graft donor. The CDR3 here is CASRLQGSADTQYF. DNA of the CDR3: TGTGCCAGCCGTCTTCAGGGTTCGGCAGATACGCAGTATTTT.